The rows below give T cell receptor beta chains drawn from one sample of a study of response to subunit inactivated influenza vaccine. TCRdb re-called the RT-PCR reads with MiXCR, one entry per CDR3 protein. Found here are about 700,000 distinct CDR3 sequences, roughly 14% of them singletons; the top ten hold 6.5% to 8.5%. The material was PBMCs from blood, obtained less than 15 days before vaccination. Receptors originate from a man aged 50-59 years who received an inactivated influenza vaccine. CDR3s include the opening cysteine and the closing phenylalanine or tryptophan. A D gene is named only where the DNA matches it firmly. Some rows have no size entry. The others give once, few or many, or a class for an expanded clone.

j_gene,v_gene,d_gene,abundance,CDR3nt,CDR3aa
TRBJ1-1,TRBV5-1,TRBD1,-,TGCGCCAGCAGCCGGGGGGGGACAGGGGACACTGAAGCTTTCTTT,CASSRGGTGDTEAFF
TRBJ2-1,TRBV29-1,-,many,TGCAGCGTCTCTACAGGGAACTACAATGAGCAGTTCTTC,CSVSTGNYNEQFF
TRBJ2-3,TRBV11-2,TRBD2,few,TGTGCCAGCAGCCCTCAAGATCCAAAGAGGGGACTAGCGGGAGCAGATACGCAGTATTTT,CASSPQDPKRGLAGADTQYF
TRBJ2-7,TRBV30,TRBD1,few,TGTGCCTGGAGCCTGGACAGGGTATACGAGCAGTACTTC,CAWSLDRVYEQYF
TRBJ2-1,TRBV11-2,-,-,TGTGCCAGCAGCTCCGAACGGGGGTTGGGCAATGAGCAGTTCTTC,CASSSERGLGNEQFF
TRBJ2-2,TRBV20-1,TRBD2,-,TGCAGTGCTCCCGGGGGGGGTGGAACCGGGGAGCTGTTTTTT,CSAPGGGGTGELFF
TRBJ2-7,TRBV20-1,-,few,TGCAGTGCTTTTGGGGGGACGGGAGAGCAGTACTTC,CSAFGGTGEQYF
TRBJ1-5,TRBV29-1,-,few,TGCAGCGTTGCACTTTCGGAAAATCAGCCCCAGCATTTT,CSVALSENQPQHF
TRBJ2-7,TRBV20-1,TRBD2,few,TGCAGTGCTCAACGACTAGCGCGGGACGAGCAGTACTTC,CSAQRLARDEQYF
TRBJ1-2,TRBV4-3,-,many,TGCGCCAGCAGCCAGGCCCGAGACACCTCCTATGGCTACACCTTC,CASSQARDTSYGYTF
TRBJ2-7,TRBV7-8,TRBD2,few,TGTGCCAGCAGGTACAGACTAGCGGGAGGGCCCCACGAGCAGTACTTC,CASRYRLAGGPHEQYF
TRBJ2-7,TRBV4-3,TRBD2,few,TGCGCCAGCAGCCAAGAGCTAGCGGCTCCCTCCTACGAGCAGTACTTC,CASSQELAAPSYEQYF
TRBJ2-5,TRBV7-9,-,-,TGTGCCAGCAGCATCGGGGACCAGGGAGAGACCCAGTACTTC,CASSIGDQGETQYF
TRBJ2-5,TRBV12-3/TRBV12-4,TRBD2,many,TGTGCCAGCAGCCCCCCAGGGCTAGCGGACCAAGAGACCCAGTACTTC,CASSPPGLADQETQYF
TRBJ2-1,TRBV28,-,-,TGTGCCAGCAGTGAAAGAGGAGGGGCATTTAGCTACAATGAGCAGTTCTTC,CASSERGGAFSYNEQFF
TRBJ1-2,TRBV6-1,TRBD1,many,TGTGCCAGCAGGGTACAGGGGGCTGGCGACTATGGCTACACCTTC,CASRVQGAGDYGYTF
TRBJ2-7,TRBV20-1,-,-,TGCAGTGCCGGACTGGGGTTCGGCGAGCAGTACTTC,CSAGLGFGEQYF
TRBJ1-2,TRBV15,-,many,TGTGCCACCAGCAAAGCCCCCTGGGATGGCTACACCTTC,CATSKAPWDGYTF
TRBJ2-7,TRBV28,-,many,TGTGCCAGCGCCGACGGATACGAGCAGTACTTC,CASADGYEQYF
TRBJ1-4,TRBV5-1,-,few,TGCGCCAGCAGCCGAGGCAGTTCCGCAACTAATGAAAAACTGTTTTTT,CASSRGSSATNEKLFF
TRBJ2-3,TRBV2,-,few,TGTGCCAGCAGTGAAGATATGCTAGCTACAGATACGCAGTATTTT,CASSEDMLATDTQYF
TRBJ2-5,TRBV12-3/TRBV12-4,-,-,TGTGCCAGCAGCGACCAGGACAGAGCCGAAGAGACCCAGTACTTC,CASSDQDRAEETQYF
TRBJ2-3,TRBV12-3/TRBV12-4,-,-,TGTGCCAGCAGTTTAGGGGGGACTGGGGATACGCAGTATTTT,CASSLGGTGDTQYF
TRBJ2-7,TRBV10-3,-,many,TGTGCCATCAGCCAGCTTGGAGACGAGCAGTACTTC,CAISQLGDEQYF
TRBJ2-2,TRBV3-1,-,many,TGTGCCAGCAGCCAAGCCGGGGAGCTGTTTTTT,CASSQAGELFF
TRBJ2-7,TRBV6-2/TRBV6-3,-,few,TGTGCCAGCAGTTACGCGATTTCCTACGAGCAGTACTTC,CASSYAISYEQYF
TRBJ2-5,TRBV7-9,-,few,TGTGCCAGCAGCTTAAACCAGGGGACCCAGTACTTC,CASSLNQGTQYF
TRBJ2-2,TRBV5-1,-,few,TGTGCCAGCAGTTTATTACAGGGTGGCACCGGGGAGCTGTTTTTT,CASSLLQGGTGELFF
TRBJ2-2,TRBV4-1,TRBD1,few,TGCGCCAGCAGCTATTTAACAGGGGCGTTGAACACCGGGGAGCTGTTTTTT,CASSYLTGALNTGELFF
TRBJ2-5,TRBV7-9,-,few,TGTGCCAGCAGCCCCCCCCAGGGGAGGTTGGAGACCCAGTACTTC,CASSPPQGRLETQYF
TRBJ2-1,TRBV15,-,-,TGTGCCACCAGCAGAGATCTTGCAGATGAGCAGTTCTTC,CATSRDLADEQFF
TRBJ2-1,TRBV5-1,-,few,TGCGCCAGCAGCTTAGGGATCCCGGGACTTTCCCACTCCTACAATGAGCAGTTCTTC,CASSLGIPGLSHSYNEQFF
TRBJ2-5,TRBV19,-,-,TGTGCCAGTAGTCACGGTGGGAGAGCCCAAGAGACCCAGTACTTC,CASSHGGRAQETQYF
TRBJ2-2,TRBV20-1,-,-,TGCAGTGCTAGAGATAAGGGAGTCAGGGGGAACACCGGGGAGCTGTTTTTT,CSARDKGVRGNTGELFF
TRBJ2-3,TRBV18,-,-,TGTGCCAGCTCACGGGAGCGAAGTGCGCAGTATTTT,CASSRERSAQYF
TRBJ2-1,TRBV19,TRBD2,-,TGTGCCAGTAGTAAGGGACTAGCGGGTATATGGTACAATGAGCAGTTCTTC,CASSKGLAGIWYNEQFF
TRBJ2-1,TRBV7-8,TRBD2,few,TGTGCCAGCAGCAAGGGACTAGCGGGGGCATTCAATGAGCAGTTCTTC,CASSKGLAGAFNEQFF
TRBJ2-5,TRBV10-3,TRBD1,few,TGTGCCATCAGTGGGACAGGGGAATTTGGAGAGACCCAGTACTTC,CAISGTGEFGETQYF
TRBJ2-2,TRBV27,-,few,TGTGCCAGCCGATGGGGAGTAAACACCGGGGAGCTGTTTTTT,CASRWGVNTGELFF
TRBJ2-7,TRBV20-1,TRBD2,many,TGCAGTGCTCACCCTAGCGGGAGGGCCTCTGTTTACGAGCAGTACTTC,CSAHPSGRASVYEQYF
TRBJ1-4,TRBV28,TRBD1,-,TGTGCCAGCAGTCTCCCGACCGTCGAGACAGGGGCTGCCGGATCGGGCGGAAAACTGTTTTTT,CASSLPTVETGAAGSGGKLFF
TRBJ2-3,TRBV2,-,many,TGTGCCAGCAGTGTGGTTCCGGGCACAGATACGCAGTATTTT,CASSVVPGTDTQYF
TRBJ2-5,TRBV7-3,TRBD2,-,TGTGCCAGCAGCTTAAGGGGCGGGAGTTTCGAGACCCAGTACTTC,CASSLRGGSFETQYF
TRBJ2-1,TRBV7-2,-,few,TGTGCCAGCAGCTGGCTTGGATACAATGAGCAGTTCTTC,CASSWLGYNEQFF
TRBJ1-2,TRBV12-3/TRBV12-4,-,-,TGTGCCAGCAGTTCCTCCCCCGGTGGGTATGGCTACACCTTC,CASSSSPGGYGYTF
TRBJ2-1,TRBV7-2,TRBD2,many,TGTGCCAGCAGTGATAGCGGGGGGGCCTACAATGAGCAGTTCTTC,CASSDSGGAYNEQFF
TRBJ2-7,TRBV6-5,-,many,TGTGCCAGCAGTTATTTACTGTCAACCGACTACGAGCAGTACTTC,CASSYLLSTDYEQYF
TRBJ2-5,TRBV20-1,-,few,TGCAGTGCTAGAGGGGGATTCCAAGAGACCCAGTACTTC,CSARGGFQETQYF
TRBJ1-5,TRBV2,-,few,TGTGCCAGCGCCGGTGGGGATCAGCCCCAGCATTTT,CASAGGDQPQHF
TRBJ2-3,TRBV5-6,-,few,TGTGCCAGCAGCGAGATGCGGGGGCGCGGCACAGATACGCAGTATTTT,CASSEMRGRGTDTQYF
TRBJ2-2,TRBV5-5,-,few,TGTGCCAGCTTCCGGCAACCCGGGGAGCTGTTTTTT,CASFRQPGELFF
TRBJ2-6,TRBV5-1,-,many,TGCGCCAGCAGCTCGCGGGGCTCTGGGGCCAACGTCCTGACTTTC,CASSSRGSGANVLTF
TRBJ2-3,TRBV10-3,-,-,TGTGCCATCAGTGGTTCCAGCCAGACCCCTTATACGCAGTATTTT,CAISGSSQTPYTQYF
TRBJ1-6,TRBV7-6,-,few,TGTGCCAGCAGCCAACGGACGGACTCCTATAATTCACCCCTCCACTTT,CASSQRTDSYNSPLHF
TRBJ1-4,TRBV4-2,-,-,TGTGCCAGCAGCCCAGGCGACGGCTATGAAAAACTGTTTTTT,CASSPGDGYEKLFF